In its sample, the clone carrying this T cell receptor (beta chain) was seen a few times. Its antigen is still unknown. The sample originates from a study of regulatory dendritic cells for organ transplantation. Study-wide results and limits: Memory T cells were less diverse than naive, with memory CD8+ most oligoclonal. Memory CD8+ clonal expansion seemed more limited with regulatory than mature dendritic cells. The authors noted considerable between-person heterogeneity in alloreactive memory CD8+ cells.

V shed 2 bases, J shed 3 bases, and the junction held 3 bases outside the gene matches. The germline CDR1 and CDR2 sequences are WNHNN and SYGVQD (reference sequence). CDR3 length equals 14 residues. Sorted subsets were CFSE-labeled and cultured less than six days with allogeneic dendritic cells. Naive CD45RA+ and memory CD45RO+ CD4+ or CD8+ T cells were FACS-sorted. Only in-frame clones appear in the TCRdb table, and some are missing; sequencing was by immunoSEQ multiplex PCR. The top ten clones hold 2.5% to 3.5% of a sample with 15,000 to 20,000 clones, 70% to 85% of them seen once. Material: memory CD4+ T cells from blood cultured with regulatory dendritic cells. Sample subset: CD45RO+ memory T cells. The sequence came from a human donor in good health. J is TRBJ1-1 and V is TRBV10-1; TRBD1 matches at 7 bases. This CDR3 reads CASSEGTADTEAFF. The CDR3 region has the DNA TGCGCCAGCAGTGAGGGGACAGCGGACACTGAAGCTTTCTTT.